This is a list of T cell receptor beta chains from one sample in a study of blood T cell repertoires in COVID-19. Repertoires were generated with immunoSEQ multiplex PCR, while TCRdb's copy carries only in-frame clones and drops some. The sample lists 300,000 to 400,000 clones; 85% to 90% were seen once. The source material was PBMCs or T cells enriched from blood (not recorded which). The receptors originated from a man aged 18 to 29 who had recovered from COVID-19. CDR3s include the opening cysteine and the closing phenylalanine or tryptophan. Fields, in order: D gene, V gene, J gene, clone size, CDR3 protein, CDR3 DNA. The D gene is left open where the match is weak. Size is omitted from some rows. Given values are once, few, many or a class for expanded clones.

>.|TRBV5-1|TRBJ1-5|once
CASSLGGANQPQHF
TGCGCCAGCAGCTTAGGGGGTGCAAATCAGCCCCAGCATTTT
>TRBD2|TRBV9|TRBJ2-1|.
CASSAIGGSYNEQFF
TGTGCCAGCAGCGCCATCGGGGGGAGTTACAATGAGCAGTTCTTC
>.|TRBV7-9|TRBJ1-5|.
CASSLGGLRDQPQHF
TGTGCCAGCAGCTTGGGGGGGCTCAGGGATCAGCCCCAGCATTTT
>TRBD1|TRBV28|TRBJ2-5|.
CASSLPGQMATQYF
TGTGCCAGCAGTCTACCGGGACAGATGGCGACCCAGTACTTC
>.|TRBV28|TRBJ1-3|.
CASSLARGSGNTIYF
TGTGCCAGCAGTTTAGCCAGGGGCTCTGGAAACACCATATATTTT
>TRBD2|TRBV15|TRBJ2-5|.
CATSLTSGVGETQYF
TGTGCCACCAGCTTGACTAGCGGGGTCGGGGAGACCCAGTACTTC
>TRBD1|TRBV19|TRBJ2-4|.
CASSIAMTGAIQYF
TGTGCCAGTAGTATAGCAATGACAGGGGCTATTCAGTACTTC
>.|TRBV7-9|TRBJ1-3|.
CASSLVRAGAGNTIYF
TGTGCCAGCAGCTTAGTTCGGGCAGGGGCTGGAAACACCATATATTTT
>TRBD1|TRBV19|TRBJ2-5|.
CASSKATGEETQYF
TGTGCCAGTAGTAAGGCGACAGGGGAGGAGACCCAGTACTTC
>TRBD2|TRBV29-1|TRBJ2-5|.
CSVEGTSVHQETQYF
TGCAGCGTTGAAGGGACTAGCGTACACCAAGAGACCCAGTACTTC
>TRBD1|TRBV5-1|TRBJ1-2|.
CASSSNRGGYTF
TGCGCCAGCAGCTCAAACAGGGGCGGCTACACCTTC
>.|TRBV7-6|TRBJ1-1|few
CASSLQGRAEAFF
TGTGCCAGCAGCCTACAGGGTAGAGCTGAAGCTTTCTTT
>.|TRBV6-5|TRBJ1-4|.
CASRARTATNEKLFF
TGTGCCAGCAGGGCGAGGACAGCAACTAATGAAAAACTGTTTTTT
>.|TRBV28|TRBJ2-5|.
CASSTPGGPSETQYF
TGTGCCAGCAGTACCCCCGGGGGTCCTTCGGAGACCCAGTACTTC
>.|TRBV23-1|TRBJ2-3|.
CASSQSRCVGSRPDTQYF
TGCGCCAGCAGTCAATCTAGGTGTGTGGGCAGTAGACCAGATACGCAGTATTTT
>TRBD1|TRBV7-2|TRBJ1-4|.
CASSLGQGWEKLFF
TGTGCCAGCAGCTTGGGACAGGGGTGGGAAAAACTGTTTTTT
>TRBD2|TRBV5-1|TRBJ2-7|.
CASSLSASGDSTYEQYF
TGCGCCAGCAGCTTGTCGGCTAGCGGGGACTCAACCTACGAGCAGTACTTC
>.|TRBV6-1|TRBJ1-5|.
CASSEFPGVDQPQHF
TGTGCCAGCAGTGAATTCCCAGGGGTGGATCAGCCCCAGCATTTT
>TRBD2|TRBV4-3|TRBJ2-3|.
CASSPEGLAGSDTQYF
TGCGCCAGCAGCCCGGAGGGACTAGCGGGTTCAGATACGCAGTATTTT
>.|TRBV7-6|TRBJ2-2|.
CASSLSATGELFF
TGTGCCAGCAGCCTGAGCGCCACCGGGGAGCTGTTTTTT
>TRBD2|TRBV7-8|TRBJ2-7|few
CASSFFSGTVWTSGDYEQYF
TGTGCCAGCAGCTTTTTTTCCGGGACAGTGTGGACTAGCGGGGACTACGAGCAGTACTTC
>.|TRBV5-1|TRBJ1-5|.
CASSPTGQSHQPQHF
TGCGCCAGCAGCCCCACTGGGCAGTCTCATCAGCCCCAGCATTTT